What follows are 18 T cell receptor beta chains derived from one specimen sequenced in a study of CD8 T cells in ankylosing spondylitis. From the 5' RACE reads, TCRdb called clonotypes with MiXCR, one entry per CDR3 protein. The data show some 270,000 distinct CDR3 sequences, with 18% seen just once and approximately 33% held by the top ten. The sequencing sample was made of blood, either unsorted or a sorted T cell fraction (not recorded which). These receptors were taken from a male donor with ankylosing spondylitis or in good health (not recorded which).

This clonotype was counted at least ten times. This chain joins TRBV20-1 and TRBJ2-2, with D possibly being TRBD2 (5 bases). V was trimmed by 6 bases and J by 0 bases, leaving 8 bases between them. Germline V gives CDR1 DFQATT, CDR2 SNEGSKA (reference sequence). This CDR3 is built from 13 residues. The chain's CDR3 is CSADYPNTGELFF. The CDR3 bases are TGCAGTGCCGACTACCCGAACACCGGGGAGCTGTTTTTT.

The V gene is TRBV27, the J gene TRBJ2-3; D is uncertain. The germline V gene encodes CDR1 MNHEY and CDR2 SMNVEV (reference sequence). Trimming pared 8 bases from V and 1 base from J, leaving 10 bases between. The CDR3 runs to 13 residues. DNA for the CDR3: TGTGCCAGCGCGGAGTGGGGCACAGATACGCAGTATTTT. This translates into CASAEWGTDTQYF.

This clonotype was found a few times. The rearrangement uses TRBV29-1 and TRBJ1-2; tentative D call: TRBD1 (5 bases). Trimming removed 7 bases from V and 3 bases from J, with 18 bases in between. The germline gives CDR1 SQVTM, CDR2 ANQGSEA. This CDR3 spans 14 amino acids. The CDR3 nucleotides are TGCAGCGCGTCTCCGGGCGGGGACCACTATGGCTACACCTTC. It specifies CSASPGGDHYGYTF.

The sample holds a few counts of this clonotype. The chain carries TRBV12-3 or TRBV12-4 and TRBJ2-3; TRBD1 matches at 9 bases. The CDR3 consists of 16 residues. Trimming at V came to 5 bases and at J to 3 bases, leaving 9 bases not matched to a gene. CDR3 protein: CASSPPGTGLTDTQYF. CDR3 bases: TGTGCCAGCAGTCCCCCCGGGACAGGGTTAACAGATACGCAGTATTTT.

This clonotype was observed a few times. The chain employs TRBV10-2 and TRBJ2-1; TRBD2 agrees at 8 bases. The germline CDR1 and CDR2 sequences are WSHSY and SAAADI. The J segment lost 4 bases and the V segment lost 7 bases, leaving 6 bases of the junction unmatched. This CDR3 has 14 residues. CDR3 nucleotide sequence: TGCGCCAGCAAGGCAGCGGGAGCTTACAATGAGCAGTTCTTC. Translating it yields CASKAAGAYNEQFF.

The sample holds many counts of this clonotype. The CDR3 DNA reads as TGTGCCAGCAGATTTCTTCGGGAGTCCGGAGATACGCAGTATTTT. Amino acids: CASRFLRESGDTQYF. This chain connects TRBV28 to TRBJ2-3; tentatively, D is TRBD2 (6 bases). The CDR3 covers 15 residues. Germline CDR1 and CDR2: MDHEN and SYDVKM. V was shortened by 6 bases and J by 5 bases, with 18 bases between the two germline ends.

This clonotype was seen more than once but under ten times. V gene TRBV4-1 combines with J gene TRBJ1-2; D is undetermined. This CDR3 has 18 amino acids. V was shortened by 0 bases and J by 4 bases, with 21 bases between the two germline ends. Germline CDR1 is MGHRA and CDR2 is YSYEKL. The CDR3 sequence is CASSQDPYQLRRRYGYTF. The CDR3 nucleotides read TGCGCCAGCAGCCAAGATCCGTACCAACTCAGGAGGCGCTATGGCTACACCTTC.

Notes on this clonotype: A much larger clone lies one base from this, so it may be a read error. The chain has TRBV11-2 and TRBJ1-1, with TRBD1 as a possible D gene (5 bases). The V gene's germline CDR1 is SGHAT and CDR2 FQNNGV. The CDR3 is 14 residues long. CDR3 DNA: TGTGCCAGCAGCTTAGCCGGGGGGAACACTAAAGCTTTCTTT. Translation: CASSLAGGNTKAFF.

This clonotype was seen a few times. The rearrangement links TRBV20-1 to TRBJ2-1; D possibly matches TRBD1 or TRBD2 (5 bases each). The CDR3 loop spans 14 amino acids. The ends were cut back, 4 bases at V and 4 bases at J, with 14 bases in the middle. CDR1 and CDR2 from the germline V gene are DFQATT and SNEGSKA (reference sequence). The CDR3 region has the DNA TGCAGTGCTAATTTCAGGGACGGTTACAATGAGCAGTTCTTC. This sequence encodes CSANFRDGYNEQFF.

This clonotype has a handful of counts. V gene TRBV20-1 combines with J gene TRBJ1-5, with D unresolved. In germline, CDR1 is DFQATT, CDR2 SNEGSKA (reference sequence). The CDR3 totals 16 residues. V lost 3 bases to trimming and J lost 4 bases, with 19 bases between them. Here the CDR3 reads CSARTLEQPPNQPQHF. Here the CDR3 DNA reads TGCAGTGCTAGGACTCTTGAACAGCCACCGAATCAGCCCCAGCATTTT.

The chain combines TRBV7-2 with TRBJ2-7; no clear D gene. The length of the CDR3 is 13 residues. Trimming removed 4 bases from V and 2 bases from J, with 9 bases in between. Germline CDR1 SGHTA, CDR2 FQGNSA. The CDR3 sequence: CASSWEQPYEQYF. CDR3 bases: TGTGCCAGCAGCTGGGAACAGCCCTACGAGCAGTACTTC.

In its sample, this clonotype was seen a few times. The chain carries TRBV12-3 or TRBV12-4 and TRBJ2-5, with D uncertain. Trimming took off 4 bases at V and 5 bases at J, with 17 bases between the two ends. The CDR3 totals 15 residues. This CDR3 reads CASSSTDGPLETQYF. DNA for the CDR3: TGTGCCAGCAGTTCGACGGACGGTCCCCTGGAGACCCAGTACTTC.

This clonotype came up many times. The CDR3: CASSFGLAGDNEQFF. Here the CDR3 DNA reads TGTGCCAGCAGTTTTGGACTAGCGGGAGACAATGAGCAGTTCTTC. The V call is TRBV27, the J call TRBJ2-1, with 13 bases identical to TRBD2. CDR3 size: 15 residues. The V gene end was trimmed by 3 bases and the J gene end by 5 bases; junction bases not matched to a gene: 1. In germline, CDR1 is MNHEY, CDR2 SMNVEV (reference sequence).

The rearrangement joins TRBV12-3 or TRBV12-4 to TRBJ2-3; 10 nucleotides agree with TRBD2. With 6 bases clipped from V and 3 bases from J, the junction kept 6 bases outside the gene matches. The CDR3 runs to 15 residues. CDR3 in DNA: TGTGCCAGCAGCACCGGGACTAGCGAGACAGATACGCAGTATTTT. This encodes CASSTGTSETDTQYF.

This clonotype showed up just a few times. CDR3 nucleotide sequence: TGTGCCAGCAGTTCCCAGGCGTCCCAGTACTTC. This gives the protein CASSSQASQYF. V gene TRBV6-5 combines with J gene TRBJ2-5, with no clear D. This CDR3 spans 11 amino acids. The germline gives CDR1 MNHEY, CDR2 SVGAGI. V gave up 4 bases and J gave up 9 bases, with 9 bases separating them.

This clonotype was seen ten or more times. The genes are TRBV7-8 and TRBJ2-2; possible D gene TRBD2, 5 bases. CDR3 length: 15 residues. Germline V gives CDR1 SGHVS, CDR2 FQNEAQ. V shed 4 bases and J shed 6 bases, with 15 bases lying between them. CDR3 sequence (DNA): TGTGCCAGCAGCTCGCCACCGGACTTGTCCGGGGAGCTGTTTTTT. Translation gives CASSSPPDLSGELFF.

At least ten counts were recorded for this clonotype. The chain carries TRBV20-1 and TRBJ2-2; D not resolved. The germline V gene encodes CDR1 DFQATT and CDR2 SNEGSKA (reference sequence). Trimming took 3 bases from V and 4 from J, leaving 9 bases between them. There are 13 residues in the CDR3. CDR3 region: CSARSLGTGELFF. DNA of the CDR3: TGCAGTGCTAGGAGCCTCGGCACCGGGGAGCTGTTTTTT.

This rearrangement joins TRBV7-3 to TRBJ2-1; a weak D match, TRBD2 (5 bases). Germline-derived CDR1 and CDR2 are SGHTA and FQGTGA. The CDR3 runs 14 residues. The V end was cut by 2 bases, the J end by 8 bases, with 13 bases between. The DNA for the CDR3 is TGTGCCAGCAGCTTATACCGGGGTTCCCATGAGCAGTTCTTC. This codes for CASSLYRGSHEQFF.